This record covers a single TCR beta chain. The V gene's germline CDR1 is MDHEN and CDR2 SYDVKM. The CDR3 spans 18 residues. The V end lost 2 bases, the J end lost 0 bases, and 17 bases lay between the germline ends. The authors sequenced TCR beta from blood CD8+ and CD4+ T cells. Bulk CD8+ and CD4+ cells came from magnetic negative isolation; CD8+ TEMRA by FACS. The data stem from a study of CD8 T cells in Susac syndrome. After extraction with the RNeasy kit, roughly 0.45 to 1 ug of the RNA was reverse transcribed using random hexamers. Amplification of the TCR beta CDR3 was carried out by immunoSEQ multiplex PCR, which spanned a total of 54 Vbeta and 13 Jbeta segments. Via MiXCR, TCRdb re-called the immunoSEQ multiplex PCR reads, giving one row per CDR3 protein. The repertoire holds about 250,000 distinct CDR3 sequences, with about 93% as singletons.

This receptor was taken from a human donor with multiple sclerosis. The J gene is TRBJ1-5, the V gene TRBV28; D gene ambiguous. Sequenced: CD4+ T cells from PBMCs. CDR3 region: CASSLRDPRWLSNQPQHF. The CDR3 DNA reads TGTGCCAGCAGTTTAAGGGATCCGAGGTGGCTTAGCAATCAGCCCCAGCATTTT.